The 23 T cell receptor beta chains given below trace back to one sample, sequenced in a study of T cell changes during pregnancy in multiple sclerosis. Measured with immunoSEQ multiplex PCR; TCRdb has only the in-frame clones, and not every one. The table has about 60,000 clones, 93% seen once. The material was peripheral blood, obtained after pregnancy. The receptors come from a female donor with multiple sclerosis, enrolled in a pregnancy study.

This chain links TRBV5-1 with TRBJ2-1, with unresolved D. The germline gives CDR1 SGHRS, CDR2 YFSETQ. This CDR3 comprises 12 residues. Trimming cost V 2 bases and J 7 bases, with 7 bases left between them. CDR3 coding DNA: TGCGCCAGCAGCTTAACAGAGAATGAGCAGTTCTTC. Amino acids: CASSLTENEQFF.

The chain employs TRBV28 and TRBJ1-4; unclear D gene. Germline CDR1 is MDHEN and CDR2 is SYDVKM. The V end was cut by 5 bases, the J end by 7 bases, with 14 bases between. This CDR3 comprises 14 residues. CDR3 residues: CASSTTLVFEKLFF. The CDR3 DNA sequence: TGTGCCAGCAGTACCACCCTAGTTTTTGAAAAACTGTTTTTT.

The V gene is TRBV27, the J gene TRBJ2-1; TRBD2 matches at 12 bases. Germline lookup yields CDR1 MNHEY and CDR2 SMNVEV (reference sequence). V dropped 4 bases and J dropped 6; count of bases not matched to a gene: 7. The CDR3 is 16 amino acids. The chain's CDR3 is CASSSPSGRGVNEQFF. CDR3 in DNA: TGTGCCAGCAGTTCCCCTAGCGGGAGGGGGGTCAATGAGCAGTTCTTC.

This chain links TRBV30 with TRBJ2-5; tentatively, D is TRBD2 (6 bases). CDR3 length: 18 amino acids. The germline gives CDR1 GTSNPN, CDR2 SVGIG (reference sequence). V was clipped by 3 bases and J by 4 bases, with 27 bases between them. CDR3 sequence (DNA): TGTGCCTGGAGCGTCCCTACCGGCGGGGTGAGGGACCGAGAGACCCAGTACTTC. Its translation is CAWSVPTGGVRDRETQYF.

V usage is TRBV7-3 and J usage is TRBJ2-5, with 9 bases matching TRBD2. Germline CDR1 and CDR2: SGHTA and FQGTGA. With 1 base clipped from V and 4 bases from J, the junction kept 7 bases outside the gene matches. CDR3 length: 16 amino acids. The DNA for the CDR3 is TGTGCCAGCAGCTTAAACTCTGGCGGGAGGGCAGAGACCCAGTACTTC. It translates to CASSLNSGGRAETQYF.

The gene calls are TRBV28 and TRBJ1-1; 8 nucleotides agree with TRBD1. Trimming took 6 bases from V and 4 from J; bases not matched to a gene: 7. In germline, CDR1 is MDHEN, CDR2 SYDVKM. CDR3 length: 14 amino acids. The DNA for the CDR3 is TGTGCCAGCAGACCCAGGACAGGGACCACTGAAGCTTTCTTT. This codes for CASRPRTGTTEAFF.

This rearrangement joins TRBV6-5 to TRBJ2-2; TRBD2 is a possible D gene (5 bases). The V gene lost 10 bases and the J gene lost 4 bases, with 16 bases spanning the gap. The CDR3 contains 14 residues. The germline V gene has CDR1 MNHEY and CDR2 SVGAGI. The CDR3 loop is CATRWPSLTGELFF. CDR3 in DNA: TGTGCCACCAGATGGCCTAGCCTCACCGGGGAGCTGTTTTTT.

The chain uses TRBV29-1 and TRBJ1-5, with D maybe TRBD1 (5 bases). From germline, CDR1 is SQVTM and CDR2 ANQGSEA. V dropped 4 bases and J dropped 5 bases, with 12 bases sitting between them. The CDR3 totals 13 residues. CDR3 sequence (DNA): TGCAGCGTTGGGGGCCGAGGCGATCAGCCCCAGCATTTT. Amino acid sequence: CSVGGRGDQPQHF. Combining the CDR3 with reference TRBV29-1 and TRBJ1-5 gives the whole variable domain SAVISQKPSRDICQRGTSLTIQCQVDSQVTMMFWYRQQPGQSLTLIATANQGSEATYESGFVIDKFPISRPNLTFSTLTVSNMSPEDSSIYLCSVGGRGDQPQHFGDGTRLSIL.

The chain has TRBV28 and TRBJ1-2, with TRBD1 matching 10 bases. J was trimmed by 4 bases and V by 4 bases; bases with no gene match: 12. The CDR3 has 17 residues. Germline CDR1 and CDR2: MDHEN and SYDVKM. This CDR3 reads CASSSPGQGWRVYGYTF. The CDR3 nucleotides are TGTGCCAGCAGTTCTCCGGGACAGGGGTGGAGAGTCTATGGCTACACCTTC.

V and J are TRBV7-8 and TRBJ2-2, with D possibly matching TRBD1 (6 bases). CDR1 is SGHVS, CDR2 FQNEAQ, per germline. This CDR3 has 13 amino acids. V was shortened by 7 bases and J by 5 bases, with 11 bases between the two germline ends. The CDR3 DNA reads TGTGCCAGCACTCCCCAGGGGACCGGGGAGCTGTTTTTT. Translated, it gives CASTPQGTGELFF.

The chain couples TRBV27 to TRBJ2-7, with 8 bases fitting TRBD2. Germline V gene lookup returns CDR1 MNHEY and CDR2 SMNVEV (reference sequence). The length of the CDR3 is 18 residues. J gave up 0 bases and V 0 bases, and 10 bases lay outside the gene matches. The CDR3 sequence is CASSLSAAAGVNSYEQYF. DNA for the CDR3: TGTGCCAGCAGTTTATCCGCGGCAGCGGGAGTAAACTCCTACGAGCAGTACTTC.

The rearrangement joins TRBV7-9 to TRBJ1-5, with 10 bases lining up with TRBD1. Looked up from germline, CDR1 is SEHNR and CDR2 is FQNEAQ (reference sequence). The CDR3 covers 18 residues. J was trimmed by 5 bases and V by 0 bases; bases with no gene match: 10. In DNA form, the CDR3 reads TGTGCCAGCAGCTTAGCGACGAACCGGGACAGGGGTTATCAGCCCCAGCATTTT. Translated, it gives CASSLATNRDRGYQPQHF.

The chain has TRBV13 and TRBJ2-3; 16 nucleotides align to TRBD2. V gave up 5 bases and J gave up 7 bases; unmatched junction bases: 12. In germline, CDR1 is PRHDT, CDR2 FYEKMQ (reference sequence). The CDR3 sequence is 18 residues long. The CDR3 loop reads CASSAGTSGRADGYTQYF. For the CDR3, the DNA is TGTGCCAGCAGCGCCGGGACTAGCGGGAGGGCCGATGGGTATACGCAGTATTTT.

The V gene is TRBV6-1, the J gene TRBJ2-2, with no clear D. This CDR3 contains 11 residues. V lost 4 bases and J lost 7, with 4 bases in between. The germline V gene has CDR1 MNHNS and CDR2 SASEGT. CDR3 sequence: CASSGLGELFF. The CDR3 DNA is TGTGCCAGCAGTGGACTCGGGGAGCTGTTTTTT.

The chain combines TRBV5-8 with TRBJ2-1; D might be TRBD2 (6 bases). The germline V and J ends were trimmed by 4 bases and 2 bases, with 16 bases remaining between them. Germline V gene sequence: CDR1 SGHTS, CDR2 YDEGEE. The CDR3 spans 16 residues. The CDR3 DNA follows: TGTGCCAGCAGCACGCGGGGAAGGAGGACCTACAATGAGCAGTTCTTC. Its translation is CASSTRGRRTYNEQFF.

The chain links TRBV6-5 to TRBJ2-1; 10 bases fit TRBD2. V lost 0 bases, J lost 2 bases, and 1 base stayed unmatched. The CDR3 is made up of 16 amino acids. Germline CDR1 and CDR2: MNHEY and SVGAGI. CDR3 sequence reads: CASSYSGLAAYNEQFF. The CDR3 DNA is TGTGCCAGCAGTTACTCTGGACTAGCGGCCTACAATGAGCAGTTCTTC.

This chain uses TRBV27 with TRBJ2-1, with D perhaps TRBD2 (5 bases). Germline values: CDR1 MNHEY, CDR2 SMNVEV (reference sequence). The length of the CDR3 is 15 residues. V was pared by 7 bases and J by 15 bases, with 28 bases between. The CDR3 loop reads CASTPSLAIFDGPFF. The DNA of the CDR3 is TGTGCCAGCACCCCGTCGCTAGCTATCTTCGACGGTCCGTTCTTC.

This chain uses TRBV19 with TRBJ2-7; 12 bases match TRBD2. The J segment lost 0 bases and the V segment lost 5 bases, leaving 5 bases of the junction unmatched. Per germline, CDR1 LNHDA and CDR2 SQIVND (reference sequence). The CDR3 has 16 residues. The CDR3 loop is CASSPGLAGPSYEQYF. In DNA, the CDR3 is TGTGCCAGTAGTCCCGGACTAGCGGGGCCCTCCTACGAGCAGTACTTC.

The chain combines TRBV10-3 with TRBJ2-3; D possibly corresponds to TRBD1 (5 bases). V was pared by 4 bases and J by 4 bases, with 9 bases between. The CDR3 totals 13 residues. Germline CDR1 ENHRY, CDR2 SYGVKD. In nucleotides, the CDR3 is TGTGCCATCAGTGCAGGGTTGGCAGATACGCAGTATTTT. It specifies CAISAGLADTQYF.

The rearrangement uses TRBV6-1 and TRBJ2-7, with unresolved D. Germline V gives CDR1 MNHNS, CDR2 SASEGT. This CDR3 region has 15 residues. V dropped 2 bases and J dropped 3 bases, with 14 bases sitting between them. The CDR3 loop is CASSERWAASYEQYF. The DNA of the CDR3 is TGTGCCAGCAGTGAAAGGTGGGCAGCCAGCTACGAGCAGTACTTC.

The chain has TRBV5-6 and TRBJ2-7; D perhaps matches TRBD2 (7 bases). The V and J ends lost 3 bases and 5 bases respectively, with 18 bases between them. Per germline, CDR1 SGHDT and CDR2 YYEEEE. There are 15 residues in the CDR3. This CDR3 is CASSWGGAGKDEQYF. The CDR3 DNA reads as TGTGCCAGCAGCTGGGGGGGGGCAGGGAAGGACGAGCAGTACTTC.

The chain employs TRBV25-1 and TRBJ1-2; possible D gene TRBD1, 6 bases. CDR1 is MGHDK and CDR2 is SYGVNS in the germline V gene. The CDR3 runs 16 residues. Trimming removed 2 bases at V and 4 bases at J, with 17 bases between. The CDR3 DNA sequence: TGTGCCAGCAGTGAAGGACTCGGGGGGCTTGTCTATGGCTACACCTTC. Amino acid sequence: CASSEGLGGLVYGYTF.

This chain joins TRBV7-9 and TRBJ1-2, with 7 positions matching TRBD1. The CDR3 has 15 residues. V gave up 1 base and J gave up 3 bases; unmatched junction bases: 5. Germline V gene lookup returns CDR1 SEHNR and CDR2 FQNEAQ (reference sequence). CDR3 bases: TGTGCCAGCAGCTTAGTGGAAGGGGGCGACTATGGCTACACCTTC. Amino acid sequence: CASSLVEGGDYGYTF.